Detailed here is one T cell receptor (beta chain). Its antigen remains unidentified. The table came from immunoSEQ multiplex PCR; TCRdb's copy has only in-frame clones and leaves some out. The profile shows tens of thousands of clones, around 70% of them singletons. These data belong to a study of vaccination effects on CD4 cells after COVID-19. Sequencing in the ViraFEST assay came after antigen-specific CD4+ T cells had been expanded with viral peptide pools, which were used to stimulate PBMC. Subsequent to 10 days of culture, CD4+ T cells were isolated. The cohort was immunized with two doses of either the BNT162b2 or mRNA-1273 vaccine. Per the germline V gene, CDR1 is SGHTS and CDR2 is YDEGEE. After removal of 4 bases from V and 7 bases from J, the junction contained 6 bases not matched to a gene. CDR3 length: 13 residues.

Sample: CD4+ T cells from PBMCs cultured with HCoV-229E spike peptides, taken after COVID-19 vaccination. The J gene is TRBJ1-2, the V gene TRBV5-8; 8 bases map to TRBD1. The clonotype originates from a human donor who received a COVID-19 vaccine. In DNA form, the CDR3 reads TGTGCCAGCAGCCCAGGACAGGGCCTTGGCTACACCTTC. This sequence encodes CASSPGQGLGYTF.